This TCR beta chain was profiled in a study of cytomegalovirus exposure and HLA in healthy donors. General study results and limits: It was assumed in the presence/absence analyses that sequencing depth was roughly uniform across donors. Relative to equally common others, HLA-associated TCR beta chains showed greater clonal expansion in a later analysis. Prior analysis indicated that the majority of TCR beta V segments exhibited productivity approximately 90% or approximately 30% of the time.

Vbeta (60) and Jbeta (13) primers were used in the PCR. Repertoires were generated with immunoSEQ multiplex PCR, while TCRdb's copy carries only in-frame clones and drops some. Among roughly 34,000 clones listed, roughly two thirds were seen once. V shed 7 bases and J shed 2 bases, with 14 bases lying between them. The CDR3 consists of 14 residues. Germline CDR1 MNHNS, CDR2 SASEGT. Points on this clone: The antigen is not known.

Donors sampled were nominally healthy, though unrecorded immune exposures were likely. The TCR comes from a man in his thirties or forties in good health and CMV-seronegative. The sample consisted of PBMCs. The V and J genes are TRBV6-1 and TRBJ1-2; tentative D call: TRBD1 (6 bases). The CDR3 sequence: CASKHQGQNYGYTF. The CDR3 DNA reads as TGTGCCAGCAAACATCAAGGACAGAACTATGGCTACACCTTC.